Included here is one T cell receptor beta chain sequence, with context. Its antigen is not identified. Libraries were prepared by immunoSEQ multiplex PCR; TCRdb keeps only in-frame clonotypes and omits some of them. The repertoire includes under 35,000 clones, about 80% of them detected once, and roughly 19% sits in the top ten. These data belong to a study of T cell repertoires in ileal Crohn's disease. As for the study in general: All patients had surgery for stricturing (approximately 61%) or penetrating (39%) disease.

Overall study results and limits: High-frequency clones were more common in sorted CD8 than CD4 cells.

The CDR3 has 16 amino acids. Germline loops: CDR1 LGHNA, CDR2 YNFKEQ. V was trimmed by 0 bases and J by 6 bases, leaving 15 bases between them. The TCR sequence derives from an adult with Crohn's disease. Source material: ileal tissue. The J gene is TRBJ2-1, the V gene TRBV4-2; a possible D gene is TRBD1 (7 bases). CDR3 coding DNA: TGTGCCAGCAGCCAAGATGGAGGGGGACAGCCCAATGAGCAGTTCTTC. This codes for CASSQDGGGQPNEQFF.